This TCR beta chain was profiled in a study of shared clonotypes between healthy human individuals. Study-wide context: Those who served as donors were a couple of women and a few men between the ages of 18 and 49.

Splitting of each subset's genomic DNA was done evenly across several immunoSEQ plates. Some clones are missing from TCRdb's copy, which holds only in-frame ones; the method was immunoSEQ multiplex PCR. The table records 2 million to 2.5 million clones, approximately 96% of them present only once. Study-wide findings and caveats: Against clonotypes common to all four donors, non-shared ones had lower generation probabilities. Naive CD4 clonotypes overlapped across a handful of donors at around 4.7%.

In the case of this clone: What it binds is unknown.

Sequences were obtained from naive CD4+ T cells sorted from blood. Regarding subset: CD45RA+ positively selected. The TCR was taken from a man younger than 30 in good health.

Here the CDR3 reads CASSQGRGVLNEQYF. CDR3 nucleotide sequence: TGTGCCAGCAGTCAGGGCAGGGGCGTCCTCAACGAGCAGTACTTC. This rearrangement joins TRBV27 to TRBJ2-7, with a possible D match to TRBD1 (6 bases). The CDR3 runs to 15 residues. Trimming removed 5 bases from V and 5 bases from J, with 19 bases in between. Per germline, CDR1 MNHEY and CDR2 SMNVEV (reference sequence).